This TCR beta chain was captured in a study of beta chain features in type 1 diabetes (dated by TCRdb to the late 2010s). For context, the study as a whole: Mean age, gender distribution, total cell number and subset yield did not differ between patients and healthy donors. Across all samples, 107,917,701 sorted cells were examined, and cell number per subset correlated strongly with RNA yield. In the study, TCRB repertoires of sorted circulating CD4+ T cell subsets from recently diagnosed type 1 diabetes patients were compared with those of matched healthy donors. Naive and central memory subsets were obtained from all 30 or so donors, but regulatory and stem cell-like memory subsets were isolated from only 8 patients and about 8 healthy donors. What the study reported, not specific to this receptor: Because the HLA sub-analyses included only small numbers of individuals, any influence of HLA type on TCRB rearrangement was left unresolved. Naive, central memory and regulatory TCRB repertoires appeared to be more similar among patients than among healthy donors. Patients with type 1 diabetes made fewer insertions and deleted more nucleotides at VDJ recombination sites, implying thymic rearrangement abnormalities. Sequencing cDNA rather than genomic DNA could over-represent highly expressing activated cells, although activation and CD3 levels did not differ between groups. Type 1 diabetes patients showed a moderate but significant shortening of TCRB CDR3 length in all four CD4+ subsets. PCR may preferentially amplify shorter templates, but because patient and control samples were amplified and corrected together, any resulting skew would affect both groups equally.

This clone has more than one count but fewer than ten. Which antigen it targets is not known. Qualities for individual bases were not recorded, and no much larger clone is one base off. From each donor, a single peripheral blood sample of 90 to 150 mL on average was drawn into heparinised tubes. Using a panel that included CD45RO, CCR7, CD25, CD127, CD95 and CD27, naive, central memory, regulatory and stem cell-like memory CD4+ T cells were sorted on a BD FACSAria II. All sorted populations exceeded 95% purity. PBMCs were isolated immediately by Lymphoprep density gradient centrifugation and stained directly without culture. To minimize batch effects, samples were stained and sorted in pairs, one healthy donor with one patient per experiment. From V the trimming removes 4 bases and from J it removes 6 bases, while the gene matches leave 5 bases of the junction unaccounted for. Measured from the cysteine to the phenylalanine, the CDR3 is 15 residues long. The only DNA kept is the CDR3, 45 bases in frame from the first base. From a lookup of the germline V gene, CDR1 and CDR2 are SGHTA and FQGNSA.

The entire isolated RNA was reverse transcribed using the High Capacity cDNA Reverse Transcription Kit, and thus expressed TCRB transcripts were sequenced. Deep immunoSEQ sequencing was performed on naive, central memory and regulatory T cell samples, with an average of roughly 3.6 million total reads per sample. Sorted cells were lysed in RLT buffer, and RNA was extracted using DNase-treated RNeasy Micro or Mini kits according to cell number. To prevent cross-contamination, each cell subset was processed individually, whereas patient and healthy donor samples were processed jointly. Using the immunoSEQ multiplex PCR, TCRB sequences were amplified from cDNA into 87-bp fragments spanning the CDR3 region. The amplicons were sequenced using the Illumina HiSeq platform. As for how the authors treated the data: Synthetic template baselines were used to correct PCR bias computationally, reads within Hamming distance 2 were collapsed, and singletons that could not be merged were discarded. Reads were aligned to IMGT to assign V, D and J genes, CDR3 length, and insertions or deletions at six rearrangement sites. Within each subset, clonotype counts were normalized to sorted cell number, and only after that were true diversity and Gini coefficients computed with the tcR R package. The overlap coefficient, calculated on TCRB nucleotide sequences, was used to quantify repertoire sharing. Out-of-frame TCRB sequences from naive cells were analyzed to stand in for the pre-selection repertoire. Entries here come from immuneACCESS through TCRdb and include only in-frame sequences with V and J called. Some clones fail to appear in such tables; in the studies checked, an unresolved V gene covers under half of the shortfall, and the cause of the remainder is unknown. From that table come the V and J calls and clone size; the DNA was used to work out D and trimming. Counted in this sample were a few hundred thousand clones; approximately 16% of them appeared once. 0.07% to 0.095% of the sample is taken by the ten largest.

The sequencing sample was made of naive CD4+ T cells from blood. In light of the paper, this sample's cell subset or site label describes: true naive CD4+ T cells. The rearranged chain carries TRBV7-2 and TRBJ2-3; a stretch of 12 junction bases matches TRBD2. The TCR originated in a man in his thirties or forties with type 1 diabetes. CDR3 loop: CASSSLAGGFDTQYF. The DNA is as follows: TGTGCCAGCAGCTCCCTAGCGGGAGGGTTTGATACGCAGTATTTT.